The T cell receptor (beta chain) described here comes from a study of regulatory T cells in long-lasting Graves disease. Study outcomes and limitations: Those with persistent Graves' had less TCR diversity than newly diagnosed patients.

The time point is: newly diagnosed GD, antithyroid drugs for less than 3 months. The authors made the TCR library using RNA they extracted from PBMCs. Both iRepertoire HTBI primers and Arm-PCR of CDR3 regions were used to build the TCR beta libraries. TCRdb re-analysed the multiplex PCR reads in MiXCR, keeping a single row per CDR3 protein. This sample has about 470,000 distinct CDR3 sequences, with approximately 15% found just once. V trimming: 0 bases; J trimming: 5 bases; junction bases outside the gene matches: 6. Germline V gives CDR1 LGHNA, CDR2 YNFKEQ. The CDR3 extends over 17 amino acids. This clonotype showed up many times. Its specificity is not known. The sample also formed part of further work on T cells in Graves' hyperthyroidism and ophthalmopathy. This second study says: Among the patients, aged 18 to 65, hyperthyroidism was newly diagnosed and had lasted under 2 months.

This chain uses TRBV4-2 with TRBJ2-7, with TRBD2 matching 14 bases. The origin of this receptor is a woman under 40 with Graves disease. The sequencing used peripheral blood mononuclear cells (PBMCs), collected at new diagnosis, from a patient treated with antithyroid drugs. In DNA form, the CDR3 reads TGTGCCAGCAGCCAAGAATCCGGACTAGCGGGAGGAGACGAGCAGTACTTC. It encodes CASSQESGLAGGDEQYF.